This TCR beta chain came from a study of T cell responses to AZD1222 COVID-19 vaccine. Overall study findings and caveats: Spike-wide coverage was observed for vaccine-associated CD4 TCRs, with dominant responses at 160-218 and 743-854. When two AZD1222 doses had been given, Spike-specific TCR breadth and depth rose. It should be noted that donors were predominantly white British and more often female, and clonal diversity was possibly underestimated.

Germline V gene lookup returns CDR1 SGDLS and CDR2 YYNGEE. The J segment lost 5 bases and the V segment lost 3 bases, leaving 11 bases of the junction unmatched. CDR3 length: 17 residues. Clones were sequenced by immunoSEQ multiplex PCR, and TCRdb holds only the in-frame ones, with some missing. The table has more than 90,000 clones, roughly 84% seen once. About this clone itself: Its specificity is not known.

V usage is TRBV9 and J usage is TRBJ2-1; TRBD2 agrees at 10 bases. Sequenced here: peripheral blood, sampled 28 days after the second AZD1222 dose. This clonotype was sampled from an adult who received the AZD1222 COVID-19 vaccine. In DNA, the CDR3 is TGTGCCAGCAGCGCCAAGGGAGCGGGGGGGGTAAACAATGAGCAGTTCTTC. It translates to CASSAKGAGGVNNEQFF.